Below, 19 T cell receptor beta chains from the same sample are listed, as sequenced in a study of T cell responses to AZD1222 COVID-19 vaccine (dated by TCRdb to 2020 to 2023). This sample's time point label indicates: baseline before first vaccination. The library was built by means of the immunoSEQ multiplex PCR assay. TCRdb took over this immuneACCESS table, retaining in-frame rearrangements with V and J assigned. Such tables are incomplete; in checked studies, under half of the missing clones stem from an unresolved V gene, and the remainder is unexplained. The sample contains about 110,000 clones, roughly 87% of them found a single time. The ten largest clones represent approximately 3% of the sample. Sequences were derived from peripheral blood, sampled on day 0 of AZD1222 vaccination. The receptor source for this set is an adult in good health.

The chain has TRBV11-3 and TRBJ2-7; D remains ambiguous. The length of the CDR3 is 13 residues. Trimming left V 3 bases short and J 1 base short, with 7 bases between. Germline V gene data show CDR1 as SGHNT and CDR2 as YENEEA. In nucleotides, the CDR3 is TGTGCCAGCAGCTTGGGCGGATCCTACGAGCAGTACTTC. Its translation: CASSLGGSYEQYF.

The chain carries TRBV11-1 and TRBJ2-1; 10 nucleotides line up with TRBD2. CDR1 is SGHAT, CDR2 FQDESV, per germline (reference sequence). V was clipped by 4 bases and J by 4 bases; unmatched bases: 7. The length of the CDR3 is 16 residues. The CDR3 DNA reads as TGTGCCAGCAGCTCCCGGACTAGCGGCATATACAATGAGCAGTTCTTC. Amino acid sequence: CASSSRTSGIYNEQFF.

The chain employs TRBV19 and TRBJ1-1; TRBD1 might be the D (6 bases). The CDR3 runs to 15 residues. Trimming left V 2 bases short and J 3 bases short, with 13 bases between. The V gene's germline CDR1 is LNHDA and CDR2 SQIVND (reference sequence). The DNA for the CDR3 is TGTGCCAGTAGTATAAGGTTTGGGGGCGACACTGAAGCTTTCTTT. Protein product: CASSIRFGGDTEAFF.

The V gene is TRBV5-6, the J gene TRBJ1-2; 8 bases are shared with TRBD1. J lost 7 bases, V lost 3 bases, and 11 bases had no gene match. There are 15 residues in the CDR3. Germline CDR1 SGHDT, CDR2 YYEEEE. The CDR3 here is CASSSSQGAWRGYTF. Here the CDR3 DNA reads TGTGCCAGCAGCTCGTCCCAGGGGGCCTGGCGTGGCTACACCTTC.

The rearrangement uses TRBV7-6 and TRBJ2-1; no clear D. The V and J ends lost 5 bases and 9 bases respectively, with 8 bases between them. The CDR3 is 11 amino acids. Germline assignment: CDR1 SGHVS and CDR2 FNYEAQ. In DNA form, the CDR3 reads TGTGCCAGCAGCCCCTTGGGTGAGCAGTTCTTC. Its translation: CASSPLGEQFF.

This sequence joins TRBV6-6 and TRBJ2-7, with 12 positions matching TRBD1. The CDR3 has 16 residues. The germline V gene has CDR1 MNHNY and CDR2 SVGAGI (reference sequence). The trim removed 2 bases at V and 7 bases at J, leaving 9 bases unmatched. The CDR3 here is CASSYVLGQGAGEQYF. CDR3 bases: TGTGCCAGCAGTTACGTCTTGGGACAGGGGGCGGGGGAGCAGTACTTC.

CDR3 nucleotide sequence: TGTGCCAGCAGCTTGAACGGACCCCCCGGGGAGCTGTTTTTT. Protein sequence: CASSLNGPPGELFF. J is TRBJ2-2 and V is TRBV5-4; D gene ambiguous. V was clipped by 1 base and J by 6 bases, with 10 bases between them. The CDR3 consists of 14 residues. Germline lookup yields CDR1 SGHNT and CDR2 YYREEE (reference sequence).

The chain joins TRBV2 to TRBJ1-6; D possibly corresponds to TRBD1 (6 bases). The V gene's germline CDR1 is SNHLY and CDR2 FYNNEI. V gave up 5 bases and J gave up 5 bases, with 13 bases separating them. The CDR3 contains 15 residues. DNA for the CDR3: TGTGCCAGCAGTTTCAGGGGCACGGATAATTCACCCCTCCACTTT. As protein: CASSFRGTDNSPLHF. The full variable domain, with the rest looked up from reference TRBV2 and TRBJ1-6, is EPEVTQTPSHQVTQMGQEVILRCVPISNHLYFYWYRQILGQKVEFLVSFYNNEISEKSEIFDDQFSVERPDGSNFTLKIRSTKLEDSAMYFCASSFRGTDNSPLHFGNGTRLTVT.

The chain carries TRBV18 and TRBJ1-1, with D possibly being TRBD1 (5 bases). V lost 6 bases and J lost 3, with 11 bases in between. CDR1 and CDR2 (germline): KGHSH, LQKENI. This CDR3 spans 13 amino acids. The CDR3 DNA sequence: TGTGCCAGCTCGGCCGAAGGGGACACTGAAGCTTTCTTT. Protein: CASSAEGDTEAFF. Combining the CDR3 with reference TRBV18 and TRBJ1-1 gives the whole variable domain NAGVMQNPRHLVRRRGQEARLRCSPMKGHSHVYWYRQLPEEGLKFMVYLQKENIIDESGMPKERFSAEFPKEGPSILRIQQVVRGDSAAYFCASSAEGDTEAFFGQGTRLTVV.

This rearrangement joins TRBV7-2 to TRBJ1-5, with 8 bases that match TRBD1. The CDR3 totals 15 residues. Germline V gene data show CDR1 as SGHTA and CDR2 as FQGNSA. Trimming at V came to 5 bases and at J to 5 bases, leaving 8 bases not matched to a gene. This CDR3 is CASSPWTGSYQPQHF. The CDR3 nucleotides are TGTGCCAGCAGCCCGTGGACAGGGTCCTATCAGCCCCAGCATTTT.

This chain connects TRBV28 to TRBJ2-1, with TRBD2 identical over 12 bases. Germline CDR1 is MDHEN and CDR2 is SYDVKM. J gave up 5 bases and V 8 bases, and 7 bases lay outside the gene matches. The CDR3 is made up of 15 amino acids. This CDR3 reads CASHPSGGADNEQFF. CDR3 coding DNA: TGTGCCAGCCACCCTAGCGGGGGGGCCGACAATGAGCAGTTCTTC.

Only one count was recorded for this clone. V usage is TRBV19 and J usage is TRBJ1-5; perhaps TRBD1 as D (5 bases). V lost 1 base to trimming and J lost 0 bases, with 19 bases between them. This CDR3 comprises 19 residues. The germline CDR1 and CDR2 sequences are LNHDA and SQIVND (reference sequence). As DNA, the CDR3 is TGTGCCAGTAGTATAGCCCCATATGACAGAGGATATAGCAATCAGCCCCAGCATTTT. Encoded protein: CASSIAPYDRGYSNQPQHF.

V usage is TRBV12-3 or TRBV12-4 and J usage is TRBJ1-4; possibly TRBD1 for D (6 bases). V was cut by 5 bases and J by 14 bases, with 15 bases left in between. This CDR3 is built from 12 residues. The CDR3: CASSRNRAGLFF. DNA of the CDR3: TGTGCCAGCAGTCGAAACAGGGCTGGGCTGTTTTTT.

J is TRBJ1-5 and V is TRBV9; the match to TRBD1 covers 10 bases. CDR1 and CDR2 (germline): SGDLS, YYNGEE. The CDR3 sequence is 15 residues long. J gave up 4 bases and V 4 bases, and 5 bases lay outside the gene matches. This chain's CDR3 is CASSPTGQGNQPQHF. The DNA of the CDR3 is TGTGCCAGCAGCCCGACGGGACAGGGGAATCAGCCCCAGCATTTT.

The chain uses TRBV19 and TRBJ2-6; maybe TRBD2 (5 bases). V was cut by 4 bases and J by 3 bases, with 25 bases left in between. The CDR3 runs 20 residues. Germline CDR1 reads LNHDA; CDR2 reads SQIVND (reference sequence). The CDR3 DNA reads TGTGCCAGTAGTACCCCCCGGCAAGGTCAAACTAGGTTTGGGGCCAACGTCCTGACTTTC. Amino acids: CASSTPRQGQTRFGANVLTF.

The CDR3 protein is CAWSFSDQPQHF. In nucleotides, the CDR3 is TGTGCCTGGAGTTTTTCGGATCAGCCCCAGCATTTT. The chain recombines TRBV30 with TRBJ1-5; D not resolved. The CDR3 is 12 residues long. Trimming left V 2 bases short and J 5 bases short, with 7 bases between. Germline-derived CDR1 and CDR2 are GTSNPN and SVGIG (reference sequence).

The chain combines TRBV5-4 with TRBJ2-5; 10 positions agree with TRBD2. With 4 bases clipped from V and 4 bases from J, the junction kept 10 bases outside the gene matches. The CDR3 is 16 residues long. In germline, CDR1 is SGHNT, CDR2 YYREEE (reference sequence). DNA of the CDR3: TGTGCCAGCAGCCGACCCCCTAGCGGGGGTATAGAGACCCAGTACTTC. Protein product: CASSRPPSGGIETQYF.

This sequence joins TRBV2 and TRBJ1-5; 7 nucleotides align to TRBD1. The CDR3 runs 14 residues. Losses at the gene ends were 4 bases for V and 7 bases for J; bases not matched to a gene: 7. Germline V gene sequence: CDR1 SNHLY, CDR2 FYNNEI. CDR3 nucleotide sequence: TGTGCCAGCAGTGCCCGGGACAGACGGCAGCCCCAGCATTTT. Its protein product is CASSARDRRQPQHF.

This clone is judged large. The CDR3 reads CASSSDTSYEQYF. In DNA form, the CDR3 reads TGTGCCAGCAGCTCTGACACCTCCTACGAGCAGTACTTC. The V call is TRBV11-3, the J call TRBJ2-7, with no clear D. V lost 4 bases to trimming and J lost 0 bases, with 7 bases between them. The germline V gene has CDR1 SGHNT and CDR2 YENEEA. The CDR3 length is 13 residues.